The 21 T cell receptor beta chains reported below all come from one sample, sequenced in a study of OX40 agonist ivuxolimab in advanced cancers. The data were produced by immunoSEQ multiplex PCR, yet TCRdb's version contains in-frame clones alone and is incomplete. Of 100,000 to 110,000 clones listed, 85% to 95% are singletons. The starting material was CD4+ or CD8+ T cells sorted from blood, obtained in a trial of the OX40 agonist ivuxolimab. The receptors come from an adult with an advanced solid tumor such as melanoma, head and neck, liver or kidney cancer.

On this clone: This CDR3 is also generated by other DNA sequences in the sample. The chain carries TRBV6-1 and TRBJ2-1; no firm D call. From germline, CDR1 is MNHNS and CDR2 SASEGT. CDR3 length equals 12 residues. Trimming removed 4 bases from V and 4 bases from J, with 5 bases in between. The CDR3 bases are TGTGCCAGCAGTGGGACGTACAATGAGCAGTTCTTC. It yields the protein CASSGTYNEQFF.

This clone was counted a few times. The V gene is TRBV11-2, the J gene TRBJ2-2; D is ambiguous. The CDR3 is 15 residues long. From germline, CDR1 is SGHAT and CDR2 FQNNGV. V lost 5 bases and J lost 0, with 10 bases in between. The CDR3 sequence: CASSLLTANTGELFF. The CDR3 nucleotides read TGTGCCAGCAGCCTACTGACTGCGAACACCGGGGAGCTGTTTTTT.

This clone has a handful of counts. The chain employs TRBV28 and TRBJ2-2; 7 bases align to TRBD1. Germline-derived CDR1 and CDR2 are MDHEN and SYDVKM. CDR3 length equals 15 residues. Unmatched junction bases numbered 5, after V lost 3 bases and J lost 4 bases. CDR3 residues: CASSFHAGGTGELFF. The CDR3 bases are TGTGCCAGCAGTTTTCACGCAGGGGGCACCGGGGAGCTGTTTTTT.

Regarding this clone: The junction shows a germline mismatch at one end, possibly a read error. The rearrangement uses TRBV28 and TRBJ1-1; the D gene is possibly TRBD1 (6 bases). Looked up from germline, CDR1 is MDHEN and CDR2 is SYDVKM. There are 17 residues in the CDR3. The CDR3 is CASSSLMSWDKNTKAFF. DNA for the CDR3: TGTGCCAGCAGTTCCTTGATGTCCTGGGACAAGAACACTAAAGCTTTCTTT.

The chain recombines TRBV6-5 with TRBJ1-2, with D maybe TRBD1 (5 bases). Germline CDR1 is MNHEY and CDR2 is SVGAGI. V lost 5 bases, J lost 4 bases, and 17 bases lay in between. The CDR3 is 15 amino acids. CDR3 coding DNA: TGTGCCAGCAGTGGCCGGGACGCTAACGTCTATGGCTACACCTTC. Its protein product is CASSGRDANVYGYTF.

CDR3 loop: CASSPRTGEQPQHF. CDR3 DNA sequence: TGTGCCAGCAGCCCCCGGACAGGGGAACAGCCCCAGCATTTT. J is TRBJ1-5 and V is TRBV5-8, with 9 bases lining up with TRBD1. The V gene's germline CDR1 is SGHTS and CDR2 YDEGEE. Trimming took 4 bases from V and 7 from J; bases not matched to a gene: 6. There are 14 residues in the CDR3.

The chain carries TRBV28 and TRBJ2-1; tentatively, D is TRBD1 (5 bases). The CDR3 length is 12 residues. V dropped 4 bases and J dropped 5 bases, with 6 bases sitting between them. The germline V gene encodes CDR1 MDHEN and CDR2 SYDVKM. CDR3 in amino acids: CASSWGHNEQFF. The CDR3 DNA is TGTGCCAGCAGTTGGGGCCACAATGAGCAGTTCTTC.

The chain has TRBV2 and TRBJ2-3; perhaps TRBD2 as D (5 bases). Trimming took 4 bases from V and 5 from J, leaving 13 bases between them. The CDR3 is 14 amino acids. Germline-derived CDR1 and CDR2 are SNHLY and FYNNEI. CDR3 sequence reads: CASSVYREGDTQYF. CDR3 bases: TGTGCCAGCAGTGTCTACCGGGAAGGAGATACGCAGTATTTT. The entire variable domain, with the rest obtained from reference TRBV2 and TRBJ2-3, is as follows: EPEVTQTPSHQVTQMGQEVILRCVPISNHLYFYWYRQILGQKVEFLVSFYNNEISEKSEIFDDQFSVERPDGSNFTLKIRSTKLEDSAMYFCASSVYREGDTQYFGPGTRLTVL.

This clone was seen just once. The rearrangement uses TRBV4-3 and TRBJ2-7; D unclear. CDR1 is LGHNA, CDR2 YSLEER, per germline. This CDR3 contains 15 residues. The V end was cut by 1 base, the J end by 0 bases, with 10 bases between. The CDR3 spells CASSQGHISSYEQYF. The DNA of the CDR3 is TGCGCCAGCAGCCAAGGACATATTAGCTCCTACGAGCAGTACTTC.

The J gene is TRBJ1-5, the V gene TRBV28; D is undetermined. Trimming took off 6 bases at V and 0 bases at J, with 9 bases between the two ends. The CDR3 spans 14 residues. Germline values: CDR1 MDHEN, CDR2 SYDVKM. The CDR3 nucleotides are TGTGCCAGCAGCCAACGACATAGCAATCAGCCCCAGCATTTT. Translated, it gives CASSQRHSNQPQHF.

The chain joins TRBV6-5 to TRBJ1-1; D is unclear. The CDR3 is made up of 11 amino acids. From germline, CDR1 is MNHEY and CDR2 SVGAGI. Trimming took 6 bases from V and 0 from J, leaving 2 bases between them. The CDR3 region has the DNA TGTGCCAGCAGGGTGAACACTGAAGCTTTCTTT. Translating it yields CASRVNTEAFF.

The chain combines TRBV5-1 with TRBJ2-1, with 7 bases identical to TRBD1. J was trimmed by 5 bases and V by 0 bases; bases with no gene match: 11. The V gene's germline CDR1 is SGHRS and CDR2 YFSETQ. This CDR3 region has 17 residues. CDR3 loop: CASSLALGDSEHNEQFF. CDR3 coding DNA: TGCGCCAGCAGCTTGGCGTTAGGGGACAGTGAGCACAATGAGCAGTTCTTC.

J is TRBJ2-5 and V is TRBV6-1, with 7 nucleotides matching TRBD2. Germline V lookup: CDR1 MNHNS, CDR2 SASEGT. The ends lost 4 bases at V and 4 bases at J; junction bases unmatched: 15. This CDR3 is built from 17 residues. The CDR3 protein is CASSARLATGGGETQYF. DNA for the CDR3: TGTGCCAGCAGTGCGAGACTAGCCACGGGAGGAGGAGAGACCCAGTACTTC.

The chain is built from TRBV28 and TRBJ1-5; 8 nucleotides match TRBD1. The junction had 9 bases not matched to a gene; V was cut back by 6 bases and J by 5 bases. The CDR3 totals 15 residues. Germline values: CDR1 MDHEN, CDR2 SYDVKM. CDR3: CASSRTGRSYQPQHF. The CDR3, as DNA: TGTGCCAGCAGCCGGACAGGGCGCAGTTATCAGCCCCAGCATTTT.

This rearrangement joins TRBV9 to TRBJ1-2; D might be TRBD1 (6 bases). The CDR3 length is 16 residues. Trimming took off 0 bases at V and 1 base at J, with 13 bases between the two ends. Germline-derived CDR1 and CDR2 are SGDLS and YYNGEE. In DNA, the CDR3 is TGTGCCAGCAGCGTAGCCAAGACAGGCGTTAACTATGGCTACACCTTC. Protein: CASSVAKTGVNYGYTF.

In nucleotides, the CDR3 is TGTGCCAGCAGCCCTCGGGCAGCGGAGGGGGGGTCTGGGGCCAACGTCCTGACTTTC. Translation gives CASSPRAAEGGSGANVLTF. The chain carries TRBV7-2 and TRBJ2-6, with a weak D call TRBD2 (7 bases). V was trimmed by 5 bases and J by 1 base, leaving 21 bases between them. The CDR3 totals 19 residues. Germline V lookup: CDR1 SGHTA, CDR2 FQGNSA.

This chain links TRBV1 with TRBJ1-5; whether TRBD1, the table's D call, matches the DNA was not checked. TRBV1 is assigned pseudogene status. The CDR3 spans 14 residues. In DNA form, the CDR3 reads TGCACCAGCAGCCAAGGGGTAGGGGATCAGCCCCAGCATTTT. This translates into CTSSQGVGDQPQHF.

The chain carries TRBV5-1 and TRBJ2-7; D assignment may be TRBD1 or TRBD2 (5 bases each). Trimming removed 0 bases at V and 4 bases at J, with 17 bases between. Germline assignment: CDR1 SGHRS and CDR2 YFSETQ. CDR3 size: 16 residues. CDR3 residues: CASSLGTGTVAYEQYF. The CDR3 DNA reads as TGCGCCAGCAGCTTGGGTACCGGGACGGTCGCTTACGAGCAGTACTTC. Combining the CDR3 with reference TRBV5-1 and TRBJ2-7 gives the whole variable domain KAGVTQTPRYLIKTRGQQVTLSCSPISGHRSVSWYQQTPGQGLQFLFEYFSETQRNKGNFPGRFSGRQFSNSRSEMNVSTLELGDSALYLCASSLGTGTVAYEQYFGPGTRLTVT.

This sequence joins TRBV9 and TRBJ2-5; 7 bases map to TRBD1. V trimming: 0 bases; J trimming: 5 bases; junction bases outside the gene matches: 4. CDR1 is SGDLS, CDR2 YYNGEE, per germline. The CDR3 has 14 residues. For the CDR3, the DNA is TGTGCCAGCAGCGTAGACAGGGGTGGGGAGACCCAGTACTTC. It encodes CASSVDRGGETQYF.

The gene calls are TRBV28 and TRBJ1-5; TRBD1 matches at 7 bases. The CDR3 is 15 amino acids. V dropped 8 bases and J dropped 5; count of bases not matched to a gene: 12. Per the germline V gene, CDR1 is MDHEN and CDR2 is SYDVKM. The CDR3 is CASQPLDRVDQPQHF. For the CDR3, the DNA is TGTGCCAGCCAGCCTCTAGACAGGGTGGATCAGCCCCAGCATTTT.

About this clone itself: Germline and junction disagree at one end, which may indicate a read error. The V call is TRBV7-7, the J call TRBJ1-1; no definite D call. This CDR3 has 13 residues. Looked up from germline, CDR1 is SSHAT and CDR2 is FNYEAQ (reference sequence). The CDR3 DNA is TGTGCTAGCAGCTTAGAGGTGAACACTGAAGCTTTCTTT. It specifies CASSLEVNTEAFF.